This T cell receptor beta chain appears in the sequencing data of a study of blood T cell repertoires in COVID-19. Looking at the study overall: The United States, Italy and Spain supplied acute and convalescent COVID-19 samples. Sources were T cells, B-cell-depleted T cells, or PBMCs; the material itself was cDNA or gDNA.

Original processing notes: Nucleated cell counts were estimated from reference gene primer amplification. Sequencing used immunoSEQ multiplex PCR; TCRdb keeps in-frame clones, though not all of them. The DNA gave D and trimming, while V, J and clone size come from that table. The sample lists approximately 280,000 clones; 65% to 90% were seen once. V shed 5 bases and J 0 bases; nucleotides not matched to a gene: 8. This CDR3 is 16 amino acids long. Germline-derived CDR1 and CDR2 are SQVTM and ANQGSEA. The source is a man aged 50-59 years with active or convalescent COVID-19. The V gene is TRBV29-1, the J gene TRBJ2-1; TRBD2 matches at 9 bases. Sequences were obtained from peripheral blood. The CDR3 DNA sequence: TGCAGCGTTAACCACCCAGCGGGAGGCTCCTACAATGAGCAGTTCTTC. This gives the protein CSVNHPAGGSYNEQFF.